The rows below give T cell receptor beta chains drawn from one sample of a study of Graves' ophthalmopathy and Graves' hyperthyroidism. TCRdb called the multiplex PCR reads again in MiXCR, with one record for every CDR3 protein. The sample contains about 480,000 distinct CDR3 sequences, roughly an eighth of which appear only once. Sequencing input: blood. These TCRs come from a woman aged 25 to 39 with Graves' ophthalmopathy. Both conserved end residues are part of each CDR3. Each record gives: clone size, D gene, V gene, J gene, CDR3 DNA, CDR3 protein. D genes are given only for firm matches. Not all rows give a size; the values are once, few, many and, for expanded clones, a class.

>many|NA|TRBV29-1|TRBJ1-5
TGCAGCGTTGTCAGGGGCTCACAGCCCCAGCATTTT
CSVVRGSQPQHF
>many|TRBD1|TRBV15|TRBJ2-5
TGTGCCACCAAACAGGGGGCGACGGTGGAGACCCAGTACTTC
CATKQGATVETQYF
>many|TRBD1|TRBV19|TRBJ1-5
TGTGCCAGTAGTAACCCGACAGGGAATCAGCCCCAGCATTTT
CASSNPTGNQPQHF
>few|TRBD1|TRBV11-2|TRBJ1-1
TGTGCCAGCACCCGAACGAGCAGCTTCTGGGACAGGGGGTCTCGTGAAGCTTTCTTT
CASTRTSSFWDRGSREAFF
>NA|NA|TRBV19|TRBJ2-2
TGTGCCAGTAGTATATGGAAGTTGGGGCGAACCGGGGAGCTGTTTTTT
CASSIWKLGRTGELFF
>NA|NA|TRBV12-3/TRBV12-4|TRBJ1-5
TGTGCCAGCACTCGGACCCAGAATCAGCCCCAGCATTTT
CASTRTQNQPQHF
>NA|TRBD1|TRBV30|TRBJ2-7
TGTGCCTGGAGCCAGGACAGGGCGGGCTACGAGCAGTACTTC
CAWSQDRAGYEQYF
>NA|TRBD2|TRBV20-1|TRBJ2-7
TGCAGTGCGGCTAGCGGGAGGCCGCCTTCCTCGTCTGAGCAGTACTTC
CSAASGRPPSSSEQYF
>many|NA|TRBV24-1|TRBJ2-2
TGTGCCACCAGTGATTTGCAGGGCAGTGCGGGCACCGGGGAGCTGTTTTTT
CATSDLQGSAGTGELFF
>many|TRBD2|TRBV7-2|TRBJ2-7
TGTGCCAGCAGCTTAGGCGGGAGCTTACTTTACGAGCAGTACTTC
CASSLGGSLLYEQYF
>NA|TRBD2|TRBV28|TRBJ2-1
TGTGCCAGCACTGAGCGGGAGGGCCGAAGCTCCTACAATGAGCAGTTCTTC
CASTEREGRSSYNEQFF
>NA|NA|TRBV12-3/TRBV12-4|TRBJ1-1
TGTGCCAGCAGTTTGGGGGGTATGTCAGCTTTCTTT
CASSLGGMSAFF
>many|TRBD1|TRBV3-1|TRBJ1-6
TGTGCCAGCAGCCGCACTACAGGGGGCAATTCACCCCTCCACTTT
CASSRTTGGNSPLHF
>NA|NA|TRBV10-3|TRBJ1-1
TGTGCCATCAGTGCCACCGGGGGGACTGAAGCTTTCTTT
CAISATGGTEAFF
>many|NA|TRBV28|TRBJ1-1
TGTGCCAGCAGCCTCGGACAGCACACTGAAGCTTTCTTT
CASSLGQHTEAFF
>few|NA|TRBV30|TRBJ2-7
TGTGCCTGGAGTGTTGGGGGAAGCTTCAACGAGCAGTACTTC
CAWSVGGSFNEQYF
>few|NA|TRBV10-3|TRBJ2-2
TGTGCCACCGCGCCTGGGGGGAACACCGGGGAGCTGTTTTTT
CATAPGGNTGELFF
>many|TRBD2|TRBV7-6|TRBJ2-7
TGTGCCAGCAGCGAGGGACTAGCGGGAGAGAAGACCTACGAGCAGTACTTC
CASSEGLAGEKTYEQYF
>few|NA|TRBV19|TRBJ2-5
TGTGCCAGTAGTATGGGGGGACAGATCGGAAAAGAGACCCAGTACTTC
CASSMGGQIGKETQYF
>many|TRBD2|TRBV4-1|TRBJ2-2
TGCGCCAGCAGCCAAGAGGGTGCGGCTAGCGGGGGAACCGGGGAGCTGTTTTTT
CASSQEGAASGGTGELFF
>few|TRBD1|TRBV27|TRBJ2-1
TGTGCCAGCAGTCTTGGGACAGGGGGCGAGCAGTTCTTC
CASSLGTGGEQFF
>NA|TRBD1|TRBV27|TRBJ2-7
TGTGCCAGCAGTGTCACCGGACAGGGGGCGTTACACGAGCTGTACTTC
CASSVTGQGALHELYF
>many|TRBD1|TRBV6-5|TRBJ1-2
TGTGCCAGCAGTTACTCGACAGGGTGGGGAGGCTACACCTTC
CASSYSTGWGGYTF
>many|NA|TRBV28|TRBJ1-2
TGTGCCAGCAGGTACAGGGCCCTTAACTATGGCTACACCTTC
CASRYRALNYGYTF
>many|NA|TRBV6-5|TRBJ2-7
TGTGCCAGCAGTTACTCGTCATCCCAGGCCCCCTACGAGCAGTACTTC
CASSYSSSQAPYEQYF
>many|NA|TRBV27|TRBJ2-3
TGTGCCAGCAGTTTATCCGGGACAGATACGCAGTATTTT
CASSLSGTDTQYF
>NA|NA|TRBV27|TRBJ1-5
TGTGCCAGCAGGGTAGCCGGACAGCTCAATCAGCCCCAGCATTTT
CASRVAGQLNQPQHF
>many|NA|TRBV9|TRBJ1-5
TGTGCCAGCAGCGTAGACGGGGCCGGGCAGCCCCAGCATTTT
CASSVDGAGQPQHF
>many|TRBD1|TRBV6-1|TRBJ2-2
TGTGCCAGCAGTGCTTGGACAGGGGGCACCGGGGAGCTGTTTTTT
CASSAWTGGTGELFF
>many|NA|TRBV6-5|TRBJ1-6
TGTGCCAGCAGTTACCAGTTGCTGGGAGGGGGAAATTCACCCCTCCACTTT
CASSYQLLGGGNSPLHF
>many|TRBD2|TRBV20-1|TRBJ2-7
TGCAGTGCTCGGACTAGCGGGATAGCTGAGCAGTACTTC
CSARTSGIAEQYF
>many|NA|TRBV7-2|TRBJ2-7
TGTGCCAGCAGTTTTGTGGGGTACGAGCAGTACTTC
CASSFVGYEQYF
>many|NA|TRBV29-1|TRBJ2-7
TGCAGCGTTGAAGATAGCGCAGGGACATACGAGCAGTACTTC
CSVEDSAGTYEQYF
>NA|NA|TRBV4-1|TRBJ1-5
TGCGCCAGCAGCCAAGGAGTAAACGGGAATCAGCCCCAGCATTTT
CASSQGVNGNQPQHF
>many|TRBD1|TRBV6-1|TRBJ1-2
TGTGCCAGCAGCCCACAGGGGTCACAGGTTGGCTACACCTTC
CASSPQGSQVGYTF
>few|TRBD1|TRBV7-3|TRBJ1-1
TGTGCCAGCAGCTGGGGGACAGGGACTGAAGCTTTCTTT
CASSWGTGTEAFF
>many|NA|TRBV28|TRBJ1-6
TGTGCCAGCAGTTTAGGTCCGGTCTCACCCCTCCACTTT
CASSLGPVSPLHF
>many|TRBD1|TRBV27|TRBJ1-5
TGTGCCAGCAAACTGGGACAGGGCAATCAGCCCCAGCATTTT
CASKLGQGNQPQHF
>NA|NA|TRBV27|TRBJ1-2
TGTGCCAGCAGTTCGACGTCCAGAGTCTACACCTTC
CASSSTSRVYTF
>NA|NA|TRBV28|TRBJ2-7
TGTGCCAGCAGTTACCACGTCCGCCGGGGCCACACCGAGCAGTACTTC
CASSYHVRRGHTEQYF